The 14 T cell receptor beta chains in this list originate from one sample, sequenced in a study of T-cell reconstitution after alpha-beta-depleted transplantation in children. Construction of the TCRbeta library involved unique molecular identifiers. TCRdb re-called the PCR reads with MiXCR, one entry per CDR3 protein. There are about 200,000 distinct CDR3 sequences in the sample; less than 15% occur only once, and about 13% lies in the top ten. The sample consisted of PBMCs from the stem cell graft donor, taken from the stem cell graft. These receptors originate from a human donor who donated a stem cell graft to a child with acute lymphoblastic leukemia.

The chain employs TRBV6-2 or TRBV6-3 and TRBJ1-5; D is uncertain. V was trimmed by 7 bases and J by 1 base, leaving 23 bases between them. Germline V CDR1 and CDR2: MNHEY, SVGEGT. The CDR3 covers 18 residues. The CDR3 loop is CASTRNFVEGVSNQPQHF. The CDR3 coding sequence is TGTGCCAGCACCCGAAACTTTGTAGAGGGAGTAAGCAATCAGCCCCAGCATTTT.

There are many counts of this clonotype. The V and J genes are TRBV12-3 or TRBV12-4 and TRBJ2-7; D unresolved. This CDR3 region has 12 residues. The V gene lost 0 bases and the J gene lost 7 bases, with 7 bases spanning the gap. CDR3 DNA: TGTGCCAGCAGTTTAGCGGTGGGGGAGCAGTACTTC. It translates to CASSLAVGEQYF.

This clonotype occurred once. The chain is built from TRBV28 and TRBJ1-2, with 9 bases aligning to TRBD1. V shed 5 bases and J 8 bases; nucleotides not matched to a gene: 15. The germline V gene has CDR1 MDHEN and CDR2 SYDVKM. This CDR3 has 16 residues. Here the CDR3 reads CASSPLAVDRGRGYTF. CDR3 coding DNA: TGTGCCAGCAGTCCACTTGCTGTGGACAGGGGAAGAGGCTACACCTTC.

A few counts support this clonotype. The junction does not match germline at one end; this may be a read error. V is TRBV2 and J is TRBJ2-1, with 11 bases lining up with TRBD2. CDR1 is SNHLY, CDR2 FYNNEI, per germline. CDR3 size: 13 residues. The CDR3, as DNA: TGTGCCAGCAGTCCCCTCGCGACTAGCGGGAATGCCTTC. It encodes CASSPLATSGNAF.

This clonotype was seen at least ten times. The rearrangement joins TRBV25-1 to TRBJ2-1; either TRBD1 or TRBD2 may supply D (6 bases each). V was cut by 2 bases and J by 0 bases, with 20 bases left in between. CDR3 length equals 19 residues. Germline V gene lookup returns CDR1 MGHDK and CDR2 SYGVNS. This CDR3 is CASSESGTGAGSSYNEQFF. The CDR3 DNA is TGTGCCAGCAGTGAAAGTGGAACGGGGGCGGGGAGCTCCTACAATGAGCAGTTCTTC.

This clonotype has at least ten counts. The chain couples TRBV5-1 to TRBJ1-4; possible D gene TRBD1, 5 bases. Per germline, CDR1 SGHRS and CDR2 YFSETQ. The CDR3 totals 19 residues. Between the trimmed V and J ends, which lost 4 bases and 2 bases, there was a span of 24 bases. The CDR3 region has the DNA TGCGCCAGCAGCCCGGTTTTGGGCACTCAGGGAGTCACTAATGAAAAACTGTTTTTT. Its translation is CASSPVLGTQGVTNEKLFF.

This clonotype has ten or more counts. V usage is TRBV20-1 and J usage is TRBJ2-7; 13 nucleotides match TRBD2. V was pared by 0 bases and J by 2 bases, with 1 base of the junction left unmatched. Germline CDR1 DFQATT, CDR2 SNEGSKA (reference sequence). This CDR3 region has 15 residues. The CDR3 here is CSARELAGGPYEQYF. The CDR3 DNA sequence: TGCAGTGCTAGAGAACTAGCGGGAGGGCCCTACGAGCAGTACTTC.

Many counts were recorded for this clonotype. V usage is TRBV5-1 and J usage is TRBJ1-2; 7 bases are shared with TRBD1. Per the germline V gene, CDR1 is SGHRS and CDR2 is YFSETQ. V trimming: 2 bases; J trimming: 0 bases; junction bases outside the gene matches: 7. The CDR3 loop spans 16 amino acids. CDR3 nucleotide sequence: TGCGCCAGCAGCTTTTATGGACAGGACCCTAACTATGGCTACACCTTC. Its protein product is CASSFYGQDPNYGYTF.

Points on this clonotype: A single base separates this from a much larger clone, so it may be a read error. A read error is likely, as this CDR3 ends without the conserved phenylalanine or tryptophan. The chain combines TRBV7-2 with TRBJ2-7; D is perhaps TRBD2 (6 bases). CDR3 length equals 15 residues. With 3 bases removed from V and 6 bases from J, the gap between germline ends came to 18 bases. Germline V CDR1 and CDR2: SGHTA, FQGNSA. Here the CDR3 reads CASSLEGLRESEQYS. CDR3 DNA: TGTGCCAGCAGCTTGGAGGGACTTCGCGAATCCGAGCAGTACTCC.

This clonotype was found a few times. The rearrangement uses TRBV27 and TRBJ2-1, with 8 bases aligning to TRBD2. Losses at the gene ends were 6 bases for V and 5 bases for J; bases not matched to a gene: 9. The CDR3 length is 15 residues. Germline V gives CDR1 MNHEY, CDR2 SMNVEV (reference sequence). The CDR3 DNA reads as TGTGCCAGCAGCCCTTACCGGGGGGGGAACAATGAGCAGTTCTTC. Protein: CASSPYRGGNNEQFF.

In its sample, this clonotype was seen many times. The chain's CDR3 is CASSETASREQPQHF. The CDR3 DNA follows: TGTGCCAGCAGCGAGACAGCCTCACGGGAGCAGCCCCAGCATTTT. J is TRBJ1-5 and V is TRBV12-3 or TRBV12-4; D is perhaps TRBD1 (5 bases). The CDR3 loop spans 15 amino acids. V dropped 6 bases and J dropped 7 bases, with 19 bases sitting between them.

The V and J genes are TRBV20-1 and TRBJ2-1; 7 positions agree with TRBD2. The V segment lost 4 bases and the J segment 4 bases; nucleotides outside the gene matches: 4. CDR3 size: 13 residues. CDR1 is DFQATT, CDR2 SNEGSKA, per germline (reference sequence). The CDR3 region is CSAIGRNYNEQFF. DNA of the CDR3: TGCAGTGCTATCGGGAGGAATTACAATGAGCAGTTCTTC.

This clonotype was detected ten times or more. The J gene is TRBJ2-5, the V gene TRBV12-3 or TRBV12-4, with a possible D match to TRBD2 (6 bases). V was shortened by 6 bases and J by 1 base, with 15 bases between the two germline ends. The CDR3 extends over 15 amino acids. The CDR3 loop is CASSRPASVQETQYF. The DNA of the CDR3 is TGTGCCAGCAGCCGTCCTGCTAGCGTCCAAGAGACCCAGTACTTC.

There are a few counts of this clonotype. The chain joins TRBV20-1 to TRBJ2-4; a weak D match, TRBD1 (6 bases). Trimming shortened V by 5 bases and J by 0 bases, and 14 bases separated the two germline ends. The CDR3 is 15 amino acids. Germline values: CDR1 DFQATT, CDR2 SNEGSKA (reference sequence). CDR3 sequence: CSAGPRTAAKNIQYF. The CDR3 DNA reads as TGCAGTGCTGGACCCAGGACAGCAGCCAAAAACATTCAGTACTTC.